These 7 T cell receptor beta chains share one sample of origin, sequenced in a study of blood T cell repertoires in COVID-19. Repertoires were generated with immunoSEQ multiplex PCR, while TCRdb's copy carries only in-frame clones and drops some. Of fewer than 250,000 clones in the sample, 80% to 85% were seen once. Sequencing used PBMCs or T cells enriched from blood (not recorded which). Source of these receptors: a woman aged 40-49 years who had recovered from COVID-19.

The chain is built from TRBV14 and TRBJ1-6, with D unresolved. Germline CDR1 is SGHDN and CDR2 is FVKESK. The length of the CDR3 is 13 residues. The V end lost 4 bases, the J end lost 8 bases, and 9 bases lay between the germline ends. The CDR3 sequence is CASSPSLDSPLHF. The CDR3 DNA is TGTGCCAGCAGCCCCTCACTCGATTCACCCCTCCACTTT.

This chain links TRBV18 with TRBJ1-1; 7 bases fit TRBD1. Germline V gene sequence: CDR1 KGHSH, CDR2 LQKENI. The CDR3 is 16 residues long. The junction had 7 bases not matched to a gene; V was cut back by 3 bases and J by 0 bases. This CDR3 reads CASSPLNQGVNTEAFF. In nucleotides, the CDR3 is TGTGCCAGCTCACCCTTAAACCAGGGGGTGAACACTGAAGCTTTCTTT. Full variable domain (remainder filled in from reference TRBV18 and TRBJ1-1): NAGVMQNPRHLVRRRGQEARLRCSPMKGHSHVYWYRQLPEEGLKFMVYLQKENIIDESGMPKERFSAEFPKEGPSILRIQQVVRGDSAAYFCASSPLNQGVNTEAFFGQGTRLTVV.

V gene TRBV28 combines with J gene TRBJ2-7; 12 nucleotides align to TRBD2. Germline CDR1 and CDR2: MDHEN and SYDVKM. Trimming took 4 bases from V and 3 from J; bases not matched to a gene: 13. There are 18 residues in the CDR3. CDR3 in DNA: TGTGCCAGCAGTTCACCTGGACTAGCGGGAACCGTCGACTACGAGCAGTACGTC. Amino acids: CASSSPGLAGTVDYEQYV.

This clone showed up just a few times. The chain combines TRBV5-4 with TRBJ2-3; 8 bases agree with TRBD2. The J segment lost 2 bases and the V segment lost 4 bases, leaving 9 bases of the junction unmatched. Germline-derived CDR1 and CDR2 are SGHNT and YYREEE (reference sequence). The CDR3 length is 16 residues. CDR3 DNA: TGTGCCAGCAGCCCCCGAGCGGGAGCCAACACAGATACGCAGTATTTT. It specifies CASSPRAGANTDTQYF.

The chain couples TRBV2 to TRBJ2-5; 9 positions match TRBD1. J lost 3 bases, V lost 6 bases, and 2 bases had no gene match. The germline gives CDR1 SNHLY, CDR2 FYNNEI. This CDR3 comprises 13 residues. CDR3 DNA: TGTGCCAGCAGGGGGACAGGGAAAGAGACCCAGTACTTC. Protein: CASRGTGKETQYF. The complete variable domain, with remaining parts taken from reference TRBV2 and TRBJ2-5, reads EPEVTQTPSHQVTQMGQEVILRCVPISNHLYFYWYRQILGQKVEFLVSFYNNEISEKSEIFDDQFSVERPDGSNFTLKIRSTKLEDSAMYFCASRGTGKETQYFGPGTRLLVL.

The J gene is TRBJ2-5, the V gene TRBV5-1, with D possibly matching TRBD2 (6 bases). V shed 4 bases and J shed 4 bases, with 11 bases lying between them. The germline V gene encodes CDR1 SGHRS and CDR2 YFSETQ. This CDR3 region has 13 residues. CDR3 sequence (DNA): TGCGCCAGCAGCGGTGGAGGGTCAGAGACCCAGTACTTC. Protein product: CASSGGGSETQYF.

V is TRBV7-9 and J is TRBJ2-3, with 11 bases identical to TRBD2. V shed 2 bases and J 8 bases; nucleotides not matched to a gene: 15. The length of the CDR3 is 18 residues. Per the germline V gene, CDR1 is SEHNR and CDR2 is FQNEAQ (reference sequence). The CDR3 coding sequence is TGTGCCAGCAGCTTATATGGGCTAGCGGGAGGAAGTGGCGGTACGCAGTATTTT. Its translation is CASSLYGLAGGSGGTQYF. The complete variable domain, with remaining parts taken from reference TRBV7-9 and TRBJ2-3, reads DTGVSQNPRHKITKRGQNVTFRCDPISEHNRLYWYRQTLGQGPEFLTYFQNEAQLEKSRLLSDRFSAERPKGSFSTLEIQRTEQGDSAMYLCASSLYGLAGGSGGTQYFGPGTRLTVL.